This T cell receptor (beta chain) was sequenced during a study of blood T cell repertoires in COVID-19. Only in-frame clones appear in the TCRdb table, and some are missing; sequencing was by immunoSEQ multiplex PCR. The sample records 250,000 to 350,000 clones, approximately 90% being singletons. Trimming removed 3 bases from V and 3 bases from J, with 6 bases in between. CDR3 size: 12 residues. Germline CDR1 reads SQVTM; CDR2 reads ANQGSEA. This receptor was identified in a woman aged 40-49 years who had recovered from COVID-19. What was sequenced was PBMCs or T cells enriched from blood (not recorded which). The chain recombines TRBV29-1 with TRBJ2-4; D call uncertain. This chain's CDR3 is CSVDVSKNIQYF. The CDR3 DNA follows: TGCAGCGTTGACGTCAGCAAAAACATTCAGTACTTC.